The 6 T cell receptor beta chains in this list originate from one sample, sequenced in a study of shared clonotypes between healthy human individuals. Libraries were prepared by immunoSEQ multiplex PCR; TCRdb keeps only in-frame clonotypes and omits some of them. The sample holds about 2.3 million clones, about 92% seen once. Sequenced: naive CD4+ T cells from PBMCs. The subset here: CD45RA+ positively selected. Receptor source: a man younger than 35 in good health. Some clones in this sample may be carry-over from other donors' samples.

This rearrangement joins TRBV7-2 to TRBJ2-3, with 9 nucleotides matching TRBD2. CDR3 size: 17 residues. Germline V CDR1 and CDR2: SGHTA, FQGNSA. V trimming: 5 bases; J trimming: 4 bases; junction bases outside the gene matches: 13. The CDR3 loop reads CASSRLVSSGTSDTQYF. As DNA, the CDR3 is TGTGCCAGCAGCCGCCTTGTGTCTAGCGGGACCTCAGATACGCAGTATTTT.

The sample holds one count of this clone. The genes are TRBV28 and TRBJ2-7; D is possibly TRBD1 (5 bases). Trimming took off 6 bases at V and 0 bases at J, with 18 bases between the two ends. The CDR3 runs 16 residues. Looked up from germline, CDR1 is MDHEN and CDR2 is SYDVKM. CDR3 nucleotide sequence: TGTGCCAGCAGCCCCGTTGGGGCCCTAAGCTCCTACGAGCAGTACTTC. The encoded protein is CASSPVGALSSYEQYF.

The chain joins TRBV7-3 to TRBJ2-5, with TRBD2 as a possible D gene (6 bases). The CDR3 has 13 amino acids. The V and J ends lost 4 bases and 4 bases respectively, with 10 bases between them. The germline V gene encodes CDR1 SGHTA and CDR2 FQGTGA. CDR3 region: CASSSGVAETQYF. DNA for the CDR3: TGTGCCAGCAGCTCGGGAGTTGCAGAGACCCAGTACTTC. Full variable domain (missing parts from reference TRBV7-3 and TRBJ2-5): GAGVSQTPSNKVTEKGKYVELRCDPISGHTALYWYRQSLGQGPEFLIYFQGTGAADDSGLPNDRFFAVRPEGSVSTLKIQRTERGDSAVYLCASSSGVAETQYFGPGTRLLVL.

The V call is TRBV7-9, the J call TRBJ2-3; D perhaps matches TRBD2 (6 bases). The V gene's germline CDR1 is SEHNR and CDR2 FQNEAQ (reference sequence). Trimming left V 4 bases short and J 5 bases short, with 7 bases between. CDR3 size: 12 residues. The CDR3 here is CASSYGGDTQYF. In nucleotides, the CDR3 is TGTGCCAGCAGCTACGGGGGAGATACGCAGTATTTT.

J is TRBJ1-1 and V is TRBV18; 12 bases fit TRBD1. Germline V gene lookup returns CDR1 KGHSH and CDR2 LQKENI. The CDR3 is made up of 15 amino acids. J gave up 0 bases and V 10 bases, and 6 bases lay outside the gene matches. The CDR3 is CATTGQGAMNTEAFF. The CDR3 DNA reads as TGTGCCACCACGGGACAGGGGGCTATGAACACTGAAGCTTTCTTT.

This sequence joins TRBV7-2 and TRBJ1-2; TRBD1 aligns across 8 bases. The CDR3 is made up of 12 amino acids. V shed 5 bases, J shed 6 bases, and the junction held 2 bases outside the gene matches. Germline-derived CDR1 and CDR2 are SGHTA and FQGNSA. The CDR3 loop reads CASSPGGDGYTF. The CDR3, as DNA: TGTGCCAGCAGCCCAGGGGGCGATGGCTACACCTTC.